The 23 T cell receptor beta chains given below trace back to one sample, sequenced in a study of cytotoxic CD8 clonotypes in ibrutinib-treated CLL. Only in-frame clones appear in the TCRdb table, and some are missing; sequencing was by immunoSEQ multiplex PCR. Of 150,000 to 200,000 clones listed, 88% are singletons. The sequences come from PBMCs, collected at disease progression, from a patient treated with ibrutinib. These receptor sequences come from a human donor with chronic lymphocytic leukemia.

J is TRBJ2-5 and V is TRBV7-8, with a tentative D call TRBD1 (5 bases). V dropped 3 bases and J dropped 10 bases, with 18 bases sitting between them. This CDR3 has 14 residues. The germline CDR1 and CDR2 sequences are SGHVS and FQNEAQ. The CDR3 DNA is TGTGCCAGCAGCTTGACAGAAGTTACCGACGACCAGTACTTC. Translation: CASSLTEVTDDQYF.

The chain employs TRBV15 and TRBJ1-1; possibly TRBD1 for D (5 bases). This CDR3 comprises 13 residues. Trimming took off 8 bases at V and 2 bases at J, with 12 bases between the two ends. In germline, CDR1 is LNHNV, CDR2 YYDKDF (reference sequence). The CDR3 coding sequence is TGTGCCACCGGCGACAGACCCAACACTGAAGCTTTCTTT. Protein sequence: CATGDRPNTEAFF.

This sequence joins TRBV19 and TRBJ2-2; 11 nucleotides line up with TRBD2. Germline V gene data show CDR1 as LNHDA and CDR2 as SQIVND (reference sequence). The CDR3 extends over 17 amino acids. Unmatched junction bases numbered 16, after V lost 9 bases and J lost 7 bases. CDR3 sequence (DNA): TGTGCCAGCACTCCCGCGGTCCCGGGACTAGCGGTCGGGGAGCTGTTTTTT. It is translated as CASTPAVPGLAVGELFF. The full variable domain, its missing parts supplied by reference TRBV19 and TRBJ2-2, is DGGITQSPKYLFRKEGQNVTLSCEQNLNHDAMYWYRQDPGQGLRLIYYSQIVNDFQKGDIAEGYSVSREKKESFPLTVTSAQKNPTAFYLCASTPAVPGLAVGELFFGEGSRLTVL.

The CDR3, as DNA: TGTGCCAGCAGCCGACTACAGGGGTCCCAAAGCGGAGATGAGCAGTTCTTC. As protein: CASSRLQGSQSGDEQFF. The rearrangement joins TRBV4-2 to TRBJ2-1; 7 bases agree with TRBD1. This CDR3 spans 17 amino acids. The trim removed 4 bases at V and 8 bases at J, leaving 17 bases unmatched. Germline V CDR1 and CDR2: LGHNA, YNFKEQ.

The gene calls are TRBV28 and TRBJ1-1; D unclear. This CDR3 has 12 amino acids. V gave up 8 bases and J gave up 0 bases, with 7 bases separating them. Per the germline V gene, CDR1 is MDHEN and CDR2 is SYDVKM. The CDR3 DNA reads TGTGCCAGCCGCCTTTTGAACACTGAAGCTTTCTTT. Amino acid sequence: CASRLLNTEAFF. The full variable domain, its missing parts supplied by reference TRBV28 and TRBJ1-1, is DVKVTQSSRYLVKRTGEKVFLECVQDMDHENMFWYRQDPGLGLRLIYFSYDVKMKEKGDIPEGYSVSREKKERFSLILESASTNQTSMYLCASRLLNTEAFFGQGTRLTVV.

V and J are TRBV6-5 and TRBJ2-5, with TRBD2 matching over 12 bases. The CDR3 runs 14 residues. J was trimmed by 7 bases and V by 5 bases; bases with no gene match: 5. CDR1 and CDR2 (germline): MNHEY, SVGAGI. CDR3 loop: CASSETSGSGTQYF. The CDR3 DNA sequence: TGTGCCAGCAGTGAGACTAGCGGGAGCGGGACCCAGTACTTC.

The chain employs TRBV5-4 and TRBJ2-3; 9 bases map to TRBD2. With 4 bases clipped from V and 0 bases from J, the junction kept 12 bases outside the gene matches. Germline lookup yields CDR1 SGHNT and CDR2 YYREEE (reference sequence). The CDR3 is 18 residues long. CDR3 sequence: CASSAGLAFSTSTDTQYF. CDR3 DNA sequence: TGTGCCAGCAGCGCAGGACTAGCGTTTTCGACCAGCACAGATACGCAGTATTTT.

The rearrangement joins TRBV11-2 to TRBJ1-1; D is undetermined. This CDR3 contains 13 residues. V was cut by 0 bases and J by 5 bases, with 7 bases left in between. The germline CDR1 and CDR2 sequences are SGHAT and FQNNGV. The CDR3 reads CASSLELRTEAFF. The CDR3 bases are TGTGCCAGCAGCTTAGAGCTTCGGACTGAAGCTTTCTTT.

This sequence joins TRBV4-1 and TRBJ1-4; possibly TRBD1 for D (5 bases). The germline CDR1 and CDR2 sequences are MGHRA and YSYEKL. The CDR3 is 16 residues long. With 2 bases removed from V and 5 bases from J, the gap between germline ends came to 15 bases. CDR3 sequence (DNA): TGCGCCAGCAGCCAACAGAAGGGGATGGGAAATGAAAAACTGTTTTTT. This codes for CASSQQKGMGNEKLFF.

The CDR3 loop reads CASRATGGFGYEQYF. As DNA, the CDR3 is TGCGCCAGCAGGGCTACAGGGGGCTTCGGCTACGAGCAGTACTTC. The chain combines TRBV5-1 with TRBJ2-7; 9 nucleotides match TRBD1. The CDR3 is made up of 15 amino acids. CDR1 SGHRS and CDR2 YFSETQ come from the germline V gene. J gave up 3 bases and V 5 bases, and 9 bases lay outside the gene matches.

The genes are TRBV9 and TRBJ2-7; possibly TRBD2 for D (5 bases). The CDR3 loop spans 16 amino acids. CDR1 SGDLS and CDR2 YYNGEE come from the germline V gene. The V and J ends lost 6 bases and 3 bases respectively, with 22 bases between them. This CDR3 reads CASTIATRSSGYEQYF. CDR3 nucleotide sequence: TGTGCCAGCACTATAGCCACCCGGTCAAGCGGCTACGAGCAGTACTTC.

This chain joins TRBV19 and TRBJ2-3, with 7 bases identical to TRBD1. The CDR3 has 13 amino acids. Unmatched junction bases numbered 6, after V lost 8 bases and J lost 4 bases. Per the germline V gene, CDR1 is LNHDA and CDR2 is SQIVND (reference sequence). DNA for the CDR3: TGTGCCAGTCGGGACAGAAGGGCAGATACGCAGTATTTT. Translating gives CASRDRRADTQYF.

The chain carries TRBV27 and TRBJ2-1, with a possible D match to TRBD1 (6 bases). The V gene lost 8 bases and the J gene lost 1 base, with 12 bases spanning the gap. Germline V gene data show CDR1 as MNHEY and CDR2 as SMNVEV (reference sequence). CDR3 length: 14 residues. The CDR3 nucleotides read TGTGCCAGCGGACCGGGACATTCCTACAATGAGCAGTTCTTC. Residues: CASGPGHSYNEQFF.

V usage is TRBV6-5 and J usage is TRBJ1-1, with TRBD1 matching over 7 bases. There are 14 residues in the CDR3. Looked up from germline, CDR1 is MNHEY and CDR2 is SVGAGI. The junction had 12 bases not matched to a gene; V was cut back by 6 bases and J by 8 bases. The CDR3: CASRREGAGSEAFF. The CDR3 DNA follows: TGTGCCAGCAGACGGGAGGGGGCTGGTTCCGAAGCTTTCTTT.

V is TRBV7-8 and J is TRBJ2-7, with a tentative D call TRBD1 (5 bases). The germline CDR1 and CDR2 sequences are SGHVS and FQNEAQ. Trimming took off 9 bases at V and 0 bases at J, with 9 bases between the two ends. The CDR3 is made up of 12 amino acids. The CDR3 DNA reads TGTGCCAGTGGGGCTAGCTCCTACGAGCAGTACTTC. It codes for CASGASSYEQYF.

The CDR3 loop is CASSIETGLGQPQHF. In nucleotides, the CDR3 is TGTGCCAGTAGTATTGAGACAGGGTTGGGCCAGCCCCAGCATTTT. The chain joins TRBV19 to TRBJ1-5; 7 nucleotides agree with TRBD1. CDR3 length equals 15 residues. J gave up 7 bases and V 3 bases, and 9 bases lay outside the gene matches. CDR1 is LNHDA, CDR2 SQIVND, per germline (reference sequence). The full variable domain, completed using reference TRBV19 and TRBJ1-5, is DGGITQSPKYLFRKEGQNVTLSCEQNLNHDAMYWYRQDPGQGLRLIYYSQIVNDFQKGDIAEGYSVSREKKESFPLTVTSAQKNPTAFYLCASSIETGLGQPQHFGDGTRLSIL.

This clone occurred a few times. The CDR3 here is CATSLRGVSRTSPGELFF. CDR3 DNA sequence: TGTGCCACCAGCCTCCGGGGTGTGTCGAGGACTAGCCCCGGGGAGCTGTTTTTT. The genes are TRBV15 and TRBJ2-2; TRBD2 aligns across 8 bases. From germline, CDR1 is LNHNV and CDR2 YYDKDF (reference sequence). V was clipped by 5 bases and J by 6 bases; unmatched bases: 17. This CDR3 has 18 amino acids.

J is TRBJ2-1 and V is TRBV6-1, with unresolved D. V was cut by 11 bases and J by 8 bases, with 16 bases left in between. CDR1 is MNHNS and CDR2 is SASEGT in the germline V gene. This CDR3 region has 12 residues. In DNA form, the CDR3 reads TGTGCCGGAAACCACCCCTGGGATGAGCAGTTCTTC. It yields the protein CAGNHPWDEQFF.

This chain links TRBV14 with TRBJ2-1; perhaps TRBD1 as D (5 bases). V gave up 5 bases and J gave up 2 bases, with 16 bases separating them. The CDR3 loop spans 16 amino acids. Germline CDR1 reads SGHDN; CDR2 reads FVKESK. CDR3 nucleotide sequence: TGTGCCAGCAGCGGTAGTATTCAGGGCCCCTACAATGAGCAGTTCTTC. Encoded protein: CASSGSIQGPYNEQFF.

CDR3 sequence reads: CASSLAGRASGRGYSSYNEQFF. The CDR3 nucleotides are TGCGCCAGCAGCTTGGCCGGTCGGGCTAGCGGGAGGGGATACAGCTCCTACAATGAGCAGTTCTTC. This chain uses TRBV5-1 with TRBJ2-1, with 12 bases matching TRBD2. This CDR3 has 22 residues. Germline loops: CDR1 SGHRS, CDR2 YFSETQ. V shed 0 bases, J shed 0 bases, and the junction held 16 bases outside the gene matches.

The chain links TRBV7-2 to TRBJ1-2; 10 bases match TRBD1. J gave up 8 bases and V 3 bases, and 6 bases lay outside the gene matches. Looked up from germline, CDR1 is SGHTA and CDR2 is FQGNSA. The CDR3 contains 14 residues. CDR3 sequence: CASSFRQGADGYTF. The CDR3 nucleotides are TGTGCCAGCAGCTTTCGACAGGGGGCGGACGGCTACACCTTC.

The count of this clone is one. V is TRBV11-3 and J is TRBJ2-7; maybe TRBD1 (6 bases). The CDR3 contains 13 residues. The V and J ends lost 5 bases and 4 bases respectively, with 12 bases between them. From germline, CDR1 is SGHNT and CDR2 YENEEA. CDR3 bases: TGTGCCAGCAGCACTTCGGACAGTTACGAGCAGTACTTC. Its protein is CASSTSDSYEQYF.

V is TRBV6-5 and J is TRBJ2-7; tentatively, D is TRBD2 (6 bases). Between the trimmed V and J ends, which lost 6 bases and 0 bases, there was a span of 15 bases. Germline V gene lookup returns CDR1 MNHEY and CDR2 SVGAGI. This CDR3 contains 15 residues. The DNA for the CDR3 is TGTGCCAGCAGCCTTTCTGGGGGGACCTCCTACGAGCAGTACTTC. This encodes CASSLSGGTSYEQYF.